These T cell receptor beta chains were read from a single sample in a study of T cell responses to AZD1222 COVID-19 vaccine. Using immunoSEQ multiplex PCR, the repertoire was profiled, and TCRdb retains in-frame clones only, with some absent. The sample contains some 130,000 clones, 70% to 90% of which appear only once. Here the sequenced sample was peripheral blood, taken on day 0 of AZD1222 vaccination. All receptors come from an adult in good health. The CDR3 runs from the conserved cysteine through the conserved F or W.

v_gene	CDR3aa
TRBV5-1	CASLPGLAGGRGSSEQFF
TRBV24-1	CATSEGGPQETQYF
TRBV7-3	CASSLTPLPGQGAGEQYF
TRBV11-3	CASSPRGRDGETQYF
TRBV7-9	CASSPGGAVAQETQYF
TRBV30	CAWWGNGVTEAFF
TRBV2	CASSRLNANQPQHF
TRBV5-1	CASSLGKRGQGAHEQYF
TRBV3-1/TRBV3-2	CASSPRKRQNSYEQYF
TRBV3-1/TRBV3-2	CASRGTPGANEKLFF
TRBV7-9	CASSLVYPSNEKLFF
TRBV27	CATGTPRSYEQYF
TRBV27	CASSFRQRGSEQYF
TRBV5-1	CASSPGTSGTGELFF
TRBV7-2	CASSFGGGNSPLHF
TRBV15	CATSRELTGAGTGELFF
TRBV5-6	CASSSLNTDTQYF
TRBV7-7	CASSPSDRANEKLFF
TRBV6-2/TRBV6-3	CASSRRYEQYF
TRBV5-1	CASSSGQGFYEQYF
TRBV7-6	CASSLLGGSAMNTEAFF
TRBV13	CASRRDGDTQYF
TRBV4-3	CASSQDRRGAGETQYF
TRBV7-9	CASSLPTAGITHGYTF
TRBV7-3	CASSFSVNTEAFF
TRBV6-2/TRBV6-3	CASSLAGASNEQYF
TRBV5-1	CASSTGTQSTDTQYF
TRBV19	CASSSGTGGDYGYTF
TRBV3-1/TRBV3-2	CASSQYGGGANVLTF
TRBV9	CASSVEPGDNYGYTF
TRBV18	CASSLTELSYEQYF
TRBV27	CASRSGGLYLHF
TRBV7-2	CASTGGRSSYNEQFF
TRBV24-1	CATSEMTGADTGELFF
TRBV11-3	CASSSIGTGGYEQYF
TRBV6-5	CASSYNGLNTGELFF
TRBV11-2	CASSPGPTGDEQYF
TRBV6-5	CASSPESGTQLFF
TRBV24-1	CATSDSPGTKGPTDTQYF
TRBV24-1	CATEAAGDTQAYNSPLHF
TRBV3-1/TRBV3-2	CASSQGQGRPQHF
TRBV30	CAWGLEGGVSPLHF
TRBV5-8	CASSLAQASNYGYTF
TRBV6-6	CASSYSIQGRNYGYTF
TRBV19	CASTSTGAYEQYF
TRBV3-1/TRBV3-2	CASSPGGITIYF
TRBV11-3	CASSLEGRGGNYGYTF
TRBV10-1	CASSESMWGRPYTEAFF
TRBV19	CASSTRTASGYGYTF
TRBV4-2	CASSQESGTYTDTQYF
TRBV10-3	CAISESAVEAFF
TRBV15	CATSRDRDPSSPLHF
TRBV18	CASSPDRGPTEAFF
TRBV10-1	CASSDRVWFF
TRBV30	CACPRTGSVRAFF
TRBV3-1/TRBV3-2	CASSRSQYEQYF
TRBV10-1	CASRGDGGSGNTIYF